Listed below are T cell receptor beta chains from one sample, sequenced in a study of cytomegalovirus exposure and HLA in healthy donors. Repertoires were generated with immunoSEQ multiplex PCR, while TCRdb's copy carries only in-frame clones and drops some. The table has about 230,000 clones, around 80% seen once; the top ten hold 2.5% to 3.5%. The specimen was PBMCs. Receptors were obtained from a woman aged 55-70 years in good health and CMV-seropositive. Each CDR3 is given with its conserved first and last residue. The D gene is left open where the match is weak. Clone size is not always given. Where it is, it says once, few, many or a class for expanded clones.

D gene,clone size,V gene,CDR3 protein
-,-,TRBV18,CASSREQGDSGYTF
-,-,TRBV7-3,CASSLGAGYGYGYTF
TRBD1,-,TRBV18,CASSKDRDTEAFF
-,-,TRBV6-1,CASSAQLTGDSPLHF
-,-,TRBV5-1,CASSLDRAGNTIYF
-,few,TRBV12-2,CASRRGAKNIQYF
-,-,TRBV5-8,CASSWLSGLSNTEAFF
TRBD2,-,TRBV11-1,CASSFGMTSGTLQETQYF
TRBD2,-,TRBV9,CASSLSGGATDTQYF
-,-,TRBV5-1,CASSAGLTNEQFF
-,-,TRBV5-1,CASSPGRGLSSYNEQFF